The next 9 T cell receptor beta chains were all read from a single sample in a study of CD8+ T cells in alopecia areata. Treatment noted: oral pan-JAK inhibitor, 5-10 mg twice daily. RNA was extracted and reverse transcribed into cDNA as the sequencing template. Sequencing used immunoSEQ multiplex PCR; TCRdb keeps in-frame clones, though not all of them. This table has roughly 200,000 clones, approximately 47% appearing once. The sample in question was CD4+ T cells sorted from blood, obtained at approximately week 36, from a patient treated with tofacitinib. All receptors come from a human donor with alopecia areata.

This clone was observed a handful of times. The chain's CDR3 is CASSRAGPSSYNEQFF. The DNA for the CDR3 is TGTGCCAGTAGTCGAGCGGGCCCAAGCTCCTACAATGAGCAGTTCTTC. V gene TRBV19 combines with J gene TRBJ2-1; perhaps TRBD2 as D (6 bases). This CDR3 spans 16 amino acids. Germline V lookup: CDR1 LNHDA, CDR2 SQIVND (reference sequence). With 5 bases removed from V and 0 bases from J, the gap between germline ends came to 14 bases.

This clone turned up a few times. The chain carries TRBV20-1 and TRBJ1-1; no firm D call. V lost 7 bases and J lost 7, with 10 bases in between. CDR1 and CDR2 (germline): DFQATT, SNEGSKA (reference sequence). This CDR3 comprises 10 residues. The CDR3 is CSGETDEAFF. The CDR3 nucleotides are TGCAGTGGGGAAACGGATGAAGCTTTCTTT.

This clone has only a few counts. This rearrangement joins TRBV29-1 to TRBJ2-7; 11 nucleotides line up with TRBD1. This CDR3 contains 13 residues. J was trimmed by 5 bases and V by 7 bases; bases with no gene match: 7. The germline V gene has CDR1 SQVTM and CDR2 ANQGSEA. CDR3 nucleotides: TGCAGCGGAGGGACAGGGGGAAAGAACGAGCAGTACTTC. Amino acids: CSGGTGGKNEQYF.

This clone was picked up a small number of times. The V and J genes are TRBV30 and TRBJ2-7; tentatively, D is TRBD1 (6 bases). The germline V and J ends were trimmed by 0 bases and 3 bases, with 9 bases remaining between them. The CDR3 length is 13 residues. Germline CDR1 is GTSNPN and CDR2 is SVGIG (reference sequence). In DNA, the CDR3 is TGTGCCTGGAGTGTAGGGACACACTACGAGCAGTACTTC. Protein sequence: CAWSVGTHYEQYF.

The sample holds a few counts of this clone. The chain joins TRBV7-2 to TRBJ2-1, with D possibly TRBD1 on 5 matching bases. This CDR3 is 13 amino acids long. Trimming removed 2 bases from V and 7 bases from J, with 9 bases in between. Looked up from germline, CDR1 is SGHTA and CDR2 is FQGNSA. The DNA of the CDR3 is TGTGCCAGCAGCTTACTTAGGGGTAATGAGCAGTTCTTC. Translation: CASSLLRGNEQFF.

This clone has only a few counts. The rearrangement joins TRBV18 to TRBJ1-1; no firm D call. Germline V lookup: CDR1 KGHSH, CDR2 LQKENI. The length of the CDR3 is 13 residues. Trimming cost V 1 base and J 7 bases, with 10 bases left between them. The CDR3 DNA reads TGTGCCAGCTCACCACGGGCGGGCGTTGAAGCTTTCTTT. Translation: CASSPRAGVEAFF. Based on the CDR3 plus reference TRBV18 and TRBJ1-1, the full variable domain is NAGVMQNPRHLVRRRGQEARLRCSPMKGHSHVYWYRQLPEEGLKFMVYLQKENIIDESGMPKERFSAEFPKEGPSILRIQQVVRGDSAAYFCASSPRAGVEAFFGQGTRLTVV.

The gene calls are TRBV5-5 and TRBJ2-4; D unresolved. Germline CDR1 SGHKS, CDR2 YYEKEE (reference sequence). The CDR3 contains 16 residues. With 2 bases removed from V and 0 bases from J, the gap between germline ends came to 12 bases. The CDR3 here is CASSLVEMLAKNIQYF. The CDR3 bases are TGTGCCAGCAGCTTAGTCGAAATGTTAGCCAAAAACATTCAGTACTTC.

The chain recombines TRBV6-1 with TRBJ1-1; D is possibly TRBD1 (6 bases). The CDR3 length is 15 residues. Deletions cut 5 bases from V and 4 bases from J, with 17 bases between. Germline CDR1 MNHNS, CDR2 SASEGT. This chain's CDR3 is CASSRKSQGTTEAFF. The CDR3 DNA is TGTGCCAGCAGTCGGAAGTCACAGGGAACCACTGAAGCTTTCTTT.

This clone showed up just once. The gene calls are TRBV7-2 and TRBJ2-1; 10 nucleotides agree with TRBD2. CDR1 and CDR2 from the germline V gene are SGHTA and FQGNSA. The CDR3 runs to 15 residues. Trimming at V came to 4 bases and at J to 5 bases, leaving 5 bases not matched to a gene. DNA of the CDR3: TGTGCCAGCAGCTACAGGACTAGCGGAAACAATGAGCAGTTCTTC. It is translated as CASSYRTSGNNEQFF.